The entry below gives a single T cell receptor beta chain sequence along with its context. This record comes from a study of blood T cell repertoires in COVID-19. The CDR3 length is 15 residues. V lost 4 bases and J 1 base, leaving 13 bases between the germline ends. From germline, CDR1 is LGHDT and CDR2 YNNKEL (reference sequence). Adults between roughly 18 and 95 years of age took part from more than 20 US areas. TCRdb's copy holds only in-frame clones and misses some; the assay was immunoSEQ multiplex PCR. The table includes about 290,000 clones, approximately 91% detected once. The chain is built from TRBV3-1 (or the pseudogene TRBV3-2) and TRBJ1-1, with D hard to call. The receptor was derived from a middle-aged woman who had recovered from COVID-19. The sample was PBMCs or T cells enriched from blood (not recorded which). The CDR3 region has the DNA TGTGCCAGCAGCCCCCACGGGGTAGGGAACACTGAAGCTTTCTTT. Amino acids: CASSPHGVGNTEAFF.